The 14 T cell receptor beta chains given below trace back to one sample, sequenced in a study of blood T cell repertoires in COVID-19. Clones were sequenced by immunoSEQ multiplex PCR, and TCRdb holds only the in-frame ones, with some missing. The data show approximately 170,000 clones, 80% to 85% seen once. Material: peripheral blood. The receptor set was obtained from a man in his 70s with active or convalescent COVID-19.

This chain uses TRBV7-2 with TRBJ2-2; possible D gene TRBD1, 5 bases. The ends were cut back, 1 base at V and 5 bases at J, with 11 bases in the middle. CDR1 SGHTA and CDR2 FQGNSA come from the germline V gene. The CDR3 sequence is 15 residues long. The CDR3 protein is CASSLGQSRTGELFF. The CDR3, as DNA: TGTGCCAGCAGCTTAGGACAGAGCCGTACCGGGGAGCTGTTTTTT.

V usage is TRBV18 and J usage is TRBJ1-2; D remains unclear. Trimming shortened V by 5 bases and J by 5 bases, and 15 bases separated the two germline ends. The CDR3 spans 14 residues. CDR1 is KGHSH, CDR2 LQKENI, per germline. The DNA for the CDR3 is TGTGCCAGCTCAGCCTCACTGGAGGGATATGGCTACACCTTC. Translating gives CASSASLEGYGYTF.

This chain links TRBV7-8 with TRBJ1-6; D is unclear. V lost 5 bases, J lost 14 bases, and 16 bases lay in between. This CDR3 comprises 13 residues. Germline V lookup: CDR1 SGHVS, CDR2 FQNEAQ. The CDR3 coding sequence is TGTGCCAGCAGCACCGGTCTCCGGGGAACCCTCCACTTT. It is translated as CASSTGLRGTLHF. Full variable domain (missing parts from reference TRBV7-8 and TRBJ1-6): GAGVSQSPRYKVAKRGQDVALRCDPISGHVSLFWYQQALGQGPEFLTYFQNEAQLDKSGLPSDRFFAERPEGSVSTLKIQRTQQEDSAVYLCASSTGLRGTLHFGNGTRLTVT.

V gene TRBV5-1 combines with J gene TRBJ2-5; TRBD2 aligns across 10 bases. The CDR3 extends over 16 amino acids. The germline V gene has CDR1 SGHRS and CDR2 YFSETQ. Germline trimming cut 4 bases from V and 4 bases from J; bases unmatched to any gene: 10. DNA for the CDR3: TGCGCCAGCAGCCCCTCTAGCGGGAGTGGGGGAGAGACCCAGTACTTC. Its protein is CASSPSSGSGGETQYF.

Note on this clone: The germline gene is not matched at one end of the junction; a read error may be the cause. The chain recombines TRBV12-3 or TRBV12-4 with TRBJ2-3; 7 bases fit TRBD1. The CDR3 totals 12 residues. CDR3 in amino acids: CASSRHRGRLCF. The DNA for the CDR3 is TGTGCCAGCAGTCGTCACAGGGGAAGGTTGTGTTTT.

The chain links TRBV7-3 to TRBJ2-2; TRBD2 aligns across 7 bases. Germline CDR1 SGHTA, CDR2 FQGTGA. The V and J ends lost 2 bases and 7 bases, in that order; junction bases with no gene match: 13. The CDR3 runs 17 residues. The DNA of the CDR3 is TGTGCCAGCAGCTTAGGCCCCCCCGGGAGGACGGACGGGGAGCTGTTTTTT. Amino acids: CASSLGPPGRTDGELFF.

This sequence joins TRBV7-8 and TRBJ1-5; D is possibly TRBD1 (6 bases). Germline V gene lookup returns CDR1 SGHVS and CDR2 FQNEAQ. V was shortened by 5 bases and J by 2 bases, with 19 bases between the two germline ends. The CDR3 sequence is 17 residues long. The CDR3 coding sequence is TGTGCCAGCAGCGAGGGACACTCCCCGGCGGGCAATCAGCCCCAGCATTTT. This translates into CASSEGHSPAGNQPQHF.

In nucleotides, the CDR3 is TGTGCCAGCAGCAAGACAGGGGTTTATGGCTACACCTTC. Encoded protein: CASSKTGVYGYTF. The V and J genes are TRBV9 and TRBJ1-2; 8 positions agree with TRBD1. J was trimmed by 5 bases and V by 4 bases; bases with no gene match: 4. Germline loops: CDR1 SGDLS, CDR2 YYNGEE. The CDR3 has 13 residues.

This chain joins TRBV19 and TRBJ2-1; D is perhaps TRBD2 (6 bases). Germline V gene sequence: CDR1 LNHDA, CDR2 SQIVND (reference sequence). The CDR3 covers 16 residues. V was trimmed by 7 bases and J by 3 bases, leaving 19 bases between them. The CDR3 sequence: CASMGRVAGSYNEQFF. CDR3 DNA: TGTGCCAGTATGGGCAGAGTTGCGGGGAGCTACAATGAGCAGTTCTTC.

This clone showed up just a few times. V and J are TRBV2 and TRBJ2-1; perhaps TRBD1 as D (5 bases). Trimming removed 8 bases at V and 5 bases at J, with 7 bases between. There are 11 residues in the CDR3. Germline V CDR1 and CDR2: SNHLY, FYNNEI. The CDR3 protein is CASQTDNEQFF. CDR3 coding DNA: TGTGCCAGCCAGACAGACAATGAGCAGTTCTTC.

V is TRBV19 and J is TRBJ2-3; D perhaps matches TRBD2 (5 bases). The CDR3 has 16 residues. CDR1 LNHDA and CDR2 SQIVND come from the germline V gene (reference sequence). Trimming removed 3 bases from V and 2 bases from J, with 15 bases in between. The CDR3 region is CASSIFGVATTDTQYF. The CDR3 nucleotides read TGTGCCAGTAGTATCTTCGGGGTAGCGACCACAGATACGCAGTATTTT.

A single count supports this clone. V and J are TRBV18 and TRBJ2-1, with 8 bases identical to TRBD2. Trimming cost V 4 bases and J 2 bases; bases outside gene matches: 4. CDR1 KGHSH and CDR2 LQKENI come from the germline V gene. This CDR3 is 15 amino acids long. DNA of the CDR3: TGTGCCAGCTCACAAGCGGGAGCGGCCTACAATGAGCAGTTCTTC. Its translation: CASSQAGAAYNEQFF. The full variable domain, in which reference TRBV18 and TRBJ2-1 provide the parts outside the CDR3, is NAGVMQNPRHLVRRRGQEARLRCSPMKGHSHVYWYRQLPEEGLKFMVYLQKENIIDESGMPKERFSAEFPKEGPSILRIQQVVRGDSAAYFCASSQAGAAYNEQFFGPGTRLTVL.

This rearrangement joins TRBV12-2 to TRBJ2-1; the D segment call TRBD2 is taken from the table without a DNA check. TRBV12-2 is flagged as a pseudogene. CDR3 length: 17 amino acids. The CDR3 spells CASRLASGIAGEDEQFF. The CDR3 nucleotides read TGTGCAAGTCGCTTAGCGTCCGGGATAGCGGGAGAGGATGAGCAGTTCTTC.

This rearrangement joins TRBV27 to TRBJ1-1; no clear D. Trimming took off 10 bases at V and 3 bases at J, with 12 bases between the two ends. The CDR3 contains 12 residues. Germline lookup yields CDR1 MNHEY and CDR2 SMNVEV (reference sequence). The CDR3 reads CATRRWDTEAFF. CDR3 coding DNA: TGTGCCACCAGGAGGTGGGACACTGAAGCTTTCTTT.